This TCR beta chain was retrieved from a study of T cell clonotyping in hematopoietic cell transplantation. V was shortened by 5 bases and J by 8 bases, with 17 bases between the two germline ends. In germline, CDR1 is SGHDT, CDR2 YYEEEE. This CDR3 is 14 amino acids long. Time point noted: recipient sample about 28 days before transplant, after cytoreduction. This clone was counted a single time. Data came from immunoSEQ multiplex PCR; TCRdb stores just in-frame clones and leaves some out. Of tens of thousands of clones listed, approximately 95% are singletons. The sample was peripheral blood mononuclear cells, taken before stem cell transplant. The receptor's source is a man aged 40-49 years with chronic myeloid leukemia. Some clones in this sample may be carry-over from other donors' samples. The chain has TRBV5-6 and TRBJ2-1; D might be TRBD1 (5 bases). The CDR3 here is CASSPAQGRDEQFF. For the CDR3, the DNA is TGTGCCAGCAGTCCTGCCCAGGGTCGGGATGAGCAGTTCTTC.